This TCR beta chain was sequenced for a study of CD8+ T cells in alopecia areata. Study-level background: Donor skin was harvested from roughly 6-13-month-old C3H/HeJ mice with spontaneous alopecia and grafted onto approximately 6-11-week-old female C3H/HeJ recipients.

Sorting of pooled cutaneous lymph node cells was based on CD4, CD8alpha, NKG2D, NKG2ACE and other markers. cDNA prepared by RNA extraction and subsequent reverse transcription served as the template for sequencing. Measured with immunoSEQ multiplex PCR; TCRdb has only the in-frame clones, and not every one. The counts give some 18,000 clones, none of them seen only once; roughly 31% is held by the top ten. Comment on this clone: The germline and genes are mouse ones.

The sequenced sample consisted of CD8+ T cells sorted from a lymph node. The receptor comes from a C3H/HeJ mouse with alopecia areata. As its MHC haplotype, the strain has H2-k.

CDR3 DNA, as far as it was read: TGTGCCAGCAGTTCCACTGACAGGGAGGATCAAGAC. Translating it yields CASSSTDREDQD. The CDR3 reads in full as CASSSTDREDQDTQYF. This chain uses TRBV13-3 with TRBJ2-5, with TRBD1 identical over 7 bases. The CDR3 is cut off 4 residues early in the read; its end comes from the germline J gene. Germline V gene lookup returns CDR1 NNHDY and CDR2 SYVADS. V dropped 4 bases and J dropped 3; count of bases not matched to a gene: 11. This CDR3 is built from 16 residues.